The 23 T cell receptor beta chains listed next were all sequenced from one sample in a study of Ad26.COV2.S vaccination and SARS-CoV-2 variants. The sample's treatment: some 20 received Ad26.COV2.S at low or high dose, single or two shots; five or six received placebo; per-sample allocation not given. Repertoires come from day 63 after the first vaccine or placebo injection. Generated by immunoSEQ multiplex PCR, the TCRdb table keeps only in-frame clones and is missing some. This sample has more than 300,000 clones, with about 86% found just once. The sample consisted of peripheral blood, taken in a trial of Ad26.COV2.S vaccine versus placebo. These receptors were collected from a person aged 18-65 years who received the Ad26.COV2.S COVID-19 vaccine or a placebo.

The V gene is TRBV5-1, the J gene TRBJ2-1, with TRBD2 identical over 12 bases. With V trimmed by 0 bases and J by 9 bases, 7 bases remained unmatched. There are 16 residues in the CDR3. The germline V gene encodes CDR1 SGHRS and CDR2 YFSETQ. The CDR3 DNA sequence: TGCGCCAGCAGCTTGGGCGCTAGCGGGGGGGCCGGTGAGCAGTTCTTC. This sequence encodes CASSLGASGGAGEQFF.

DNA for the CDR3: TGCAGCGTTGCGGGGGGGGCCTACAATGAGCAGTTCTTC. This gives the protein CSVAGGAYNEQFF. The V and J genes are TRBV29-1 and TRBJ2-1; 8 bases line up with TRBD2. V shed 4 bases and J 2 bases; nucleotides not matched to a gene: 1. The germline CDR1 and CDR2 sequences are SQVTM and ANQGSEA. The CDR3 is 13 amino acids.

J is TRBJ2-5 and V is TRBV11-2; D is perhaps TRBD1 (6 bases). Looked up from germline, CDR1 is SGHAT and CDR2 is FQNNGV. The CDR3 covers 17 residues. V shed 1 base and J shed 5 bases, with 20 bases lying between them. The CDR3 here is CASSLVVGRGYEETQYF. The CDR3 DNA reads TGTGCCAGCAGCTTAGTGGTCGGAAGGGGGTATGAGGAGACCCAGTACTTC.

This sequence joins TRBV19 and TRBJ2-7, with D perhaps TRBD1 or TRBD2 (5 bases each). From germline, CDR1 is LNHDA and CDR2 SQIVND (reference sequence). The length of the CDR3 is 14 residues. V was clipped by 9 bases and J by 2 bases, with 17 bases between them. The CDR3 region is CASRTGTGTYEQYF. The CDR3 region has the DNA TGTGCCAGCCGAACCGGGACGGGAACCTACGAGCAGTACTTC.

The chain combines TRBV5-1 with TRBJ2-1; 11 nucleotides agree with TRBD2. Germline trimming cut 2 bases from V and 2 bases from J; bases unmatched to any gene: 15. The CDR3 length is 20 residues. CDR1 is SGHRS, CDR2 YFSETQ, per germline. The DNA for the CDR3 is TGCGCCAGCAGCTTCCTTCCGGGACTAGCGGCTCGAACCCCCTACAATGAGCAGTTCTTC. It is translated as CASSFLPGLAARTPYNEQFF.

This clone has only one observation. The CDR3 spells CASSLYPRGGAGSPLHF. For the CDR3, the DNA is TGTGCCAGCAGTTTATACCCTAGGGGGGGGGCAGGGTCACCCCTCCACTTT. The chain recombines TRBV27 with TRBJ1-6; D may be TRBD1 (6 bases). The V gene's germline CDR1 is MNHEY and CDR2 SMNVEV (reference sequence). V was clipped by 1 base and J by 10 bases, with 20 bases between them. The CDR3 is 17 amino acids.

The V and J genes are TRBV28 and TRBJ2-5, with TRBD1 matching 7 bases. J gave up 1 base and V 8 bases, and 4 bases lay outside the gene matches. The CDR3 extends over 13 amino acids. In germline, CDR1 is MDHEN, CDR2 SYDVKM. The DNA for the CDR3 is TGTGCCAGCGTACAGGGGACCCAAGAGACCCAGTACTTC. Its translation is CASVQGTQETQYF.

This clone came up a few times. This chain joins TRBV9 and TRBJ2-2; 7 bases align to TRBD1. Germline V gives CDR1 SGDLS, CDR2 YYNGEE. There are 16 residues in the CDR3. Unmatched junction bases numbered 6, after V lost 4 bases and J lost 0 bases. The CDR3 spells CASSPRTGANTGELFF. As DNA, the CDR3 is TGTGCCAGCAGCCCCAGGACAGGAGCGAACACCGGGGAGCTGTTTTTT. The whole variable domain, remainder taken from reference TRBV9 and TRBJ2-2, is DSGVTQTPKHLITATGQRVTLRCSPRSGDLSVYWYQQSLDQGLQFLIQYYNGEERAKGNILERFSAQQFPDLHSELNLSSLELGDSALYFCASSPRTGANTGELFFGEGSRLTVL.

The chain uses TRBV5-4 and TRBJ2-6; D unresolved. Germline V gene sequence: CDR1 SGHNT, CDR2 YYREEE (reference sequence). V was cut by 2 bases and J by 0 bases, with 0 bases left in between. The CDR3 is 13 amino acids. CDR3 in amino acids: CASSFSGANVLTF. CDR3 coding DNA: TGTGCCAGCAGCTTCTCTGGGGCCAACGTCCTGACTTTC. Variable domain in full (rest from reference TRBV5-4 and TRBJ2-6): ETGVTQSPTHLIKTRGQQVTLRCSSQSGHNTVSWYQQALGQGPQFIFQYYREEENGRGNFPPRFSGLQFPNYSSELNVNALELDDSALYLCASSFSGANVLTFGAGSRLTVL.

This clone was observed a handful of times. J is TRBJ1-5 and V is TRBV11-2, with D uncertain. Germline loops: CDR1 SGHAT, CDR2 FQNNGV. The length of the CDR3 is 15 residues. Trimming stripped 1 base from V and 5 bases from J, with 12 bases between. In DNA, the CDR3 is TGTGCCAGCAGCTTAGGAGGTGGAGGGTATCAGCCCCAGCATTTT. Translated, it gives CASSLGGGGYQPQHF. Supplemented by reference TRBV11-2 and TRBJ1-5, the full variable domain reads EAGVAQSPRYKIIEKRQSVAFWCNPISGHATLYWYQQILGQGPKLLIQFQNNGVVDDSQLPKDRFSAERLKGVDSTLKIQPAKLEDSAVYLCASSLGGGGYQPQHFGDGTRLSIL.

This sequence joins TRBV12-3 or TRBV12-4 and TRBJ2-1; D is tentatively TRBD1 or TRBD2 (5 bases each). The CDR3 is 13 residues long. V was shortened by 7 bases and J by 12 bases, with 19 bases between the two germline ends. In DNA, the CDR3 is TGTGCCAGCACCACAAGGGGTTTGGGACCGCAGTTCTTC. Translated, it gives CASTTRGLGPQFF.

V and J are TRBV27 and TRBJ2-4, with 8 bases matching TRBD1. V trimming: 5 bases; J trimming: 1 base; junction bases outside the gene matches: 10. The CDR3 is made up of 17 amino acids. Germline V lookup: CDR1 MNHEY, CDR2 SMNVEV (reference sequence). CDR3 loop: CASSSNRGNGAKNIQYF. DNA of the CDR3: TGTGCCAGCAGTAGTAACAGGGGGAACGGGGCCAAAAACATTCAGTACTTC.

The chain is built from TRBV5-5 and TRBJ1-1, with D perhaps matching TRBD1 (6 bases). The V end lost 1 base, the J end lost 1 base, and 14 bases lay between the germline ends. Germline lookup yields CDR1 SGHKS and CDR2 YYEKEE (reference sequence). The CDR3 is 16 amino acids. CDR3 in amino acids: CASSLTGSKWNTEAFF. The CDR3 nucleotides are TGTGCCAGCAGCTTGACAGGGTCAAAGTGGAACACTGAAGCTTTCTTT.

This chain links TRBV10-3 with TRBJ2-1; either TRBD1 or TRBD2 may supply D (5 bases each). V dropped 3 bases and J dropped 7 bases, with 19 bases sitting between them. The CDR3 totals 16 residues. CDR1 and CDR2 (germline): ENHRY, SYGVKD. CDR3 DNA: TGTGCCATCAGTGATAAGCGGCCAGGACACAATAATGAGCAGTTCTTC. This translates into CAISDKRPGHNNEQFF.

The chain carries TRBV5-8 and TRBJ2-1; the match to TRBD2 covers 9 bases. In germline, CDR1 is SGHTS, CDR2 YDEGEE. CDR3 size: 15 residues. J gave up 0 bases and V 6 bases, and 4 bases lay outside the gene matches. The CDR3 loop reads CASTSGLASYNEQFF. Written as DNA, the CDR3 is TGTGCCAGCACCTCGGGACTAGCCTCCTACAATGAGCAGTTCTTC.

The gene calls are TRBV9 and TRBJ1-2, with D possibly being TRBD1 (6 bases). The V gene lost 3 bases and the J gene lost 4 bases, with 16 bases spanning the gap. CDR3 length equals 15 residues. Looked up from germline, CDR1 is SGDLS and CDR2 is YYNGEE. The CDR3 DNA follows: TGTGCCAGCAGCGCCAGTCGGCAGGGGACCTATGGCTACACCTTC. This codes for CASSASRQGTYGYTF.

This chain links TRBV6-1 with TRBJ2-3; 9 nucleotides line up with TRBD2. From germline, CDR1 is MNHNS and CDR2 SASEGT. V lost 1 base, J lost 14 bases, and 4 bases stayed unmatched. CDR3 length: 12 amino acids. CDR3 residues: CASSEVGTSLYF. The DNA for the CDR3 is TGTGCCAGCAGTGAAGTAGGGACTAGCCTGTATTTT.

This clone has a single count. The chain uses TRBV5-1 and TRBJ2-3; tentative D call: TRBD1 (6 bases). Germline V CDR1 and CDR2: SGHRS, YFSETQ. This CDR3 has 15 residues. V lost 2 bases and J lost 2, with 12 bases in between. The CDR3 is CASSLGTNPTDTQYF. CDR3 bases: TGCGCCAGCAGCTTAGGGACAAATCCCACAGATACGCAGTATTTT.

Only one count was recorded for this clone. This sequence joins TRBV7-2 and TRBJ1-3, with D unresolved. CDR3 size: 15 residues. V dropped 0 bases and J dropped 3 bases, with 9 bases sitting between them. The germline V gene encodes CDR1 SGHTA and CDR2 FQGNSA. The CDR3 DNA sequence: TGTGCCAGCAGCTTAGCGGCGCGGGATGGAAACACCATATATTTT. Residues: CASSLAARDGNTIYF. The variable domain in full, with the rest retrieved from reference TRBV7-2 and TRBJ1-3, is GAGVSQSPSNKVTEKGKDVELRCDPISGHTALYWYRQSLGQGLEFLIYFQGNSAPDKSGLPSDRFSAERTGGSVSTLTIQRTQQEDSAVYLCASSLAARDGNTIYFGEGSWLTVV.

This clone was seen just once. The V call is TRBV11-2, the J call TRBJ2-6, with D uncertain. Germline V gene lookup returns CDR1 SGHAT and CDR2 FQNNGV. The CDR3 has 14 amino acids. The V and J ends lost 2 bases and 2 bases respectively, with 4 bases between them. CDR3 in amino acids: CASSLSTGANVLTF. CDR3 nucleotides: TGTGCCAGCAGCTTATCAACTGGGGCCAACGTCCTGACTTTC.

The V and J genes are TRBV25-1 and TRBJ2-3; the D gene is possibly TRBD2 (6 bases). V shed 5 bases and J shed 2 bases, with 14 bases lying between them. CDR1 and CDR2 (germline): MGHDK, SYGVNS. The CDR3 totals 15 residues. Here the CDR3 reads CASSYYRGNTDTQYF. DNA of the CDR3: TGTGCCAGCAGTTATTATCGGGGGAACACAGATACGCAGTATTTT.

The chain uses TRBV9 and TRBJ1-6; weak D call: TRBD1 (6 bases). The CDR3 totals 16 residues. Trimming took off 3 bases at V and 2 bases at J, with 12 bases between the two ends. CDR1 is SGDLS, CDR2 YYNGEE, per germline. CDR3 sequence: CASSDGEGAYNSPLHF. The CDR3 bases are TGTGCCAGCAGCGACGGGGAGGGGGCCTATAATTCACCCCTCCACTTT.

The chain links TRBV7-2 to TRBJ2-7, with 7 bases lining up with TRBD2. Per germline, CDR1 SGHTA and CDR2 FQGNSA. J gave up 5 bases and V 0 bases, and 10 bases lay outside the gene matches. The CDR3 contains 16 residues. The CDR3 nucleotides are TGTGCCAGCAGCTTAGCGAGTTCGGGGGGTTGGGACGAGCAGTACTTC. Translation: CASSLASSGGWDEQYF.